A selection of T cell receptor beta chains follows, all from one sample in a study of cytomegalovirus exposure and HLA in healthy donors. Clones were read by immunoSEQ multiplex PCR, and TCRdb kept only the in-frame ones, dropping some. This sample has roughly 140,000 clones, with roughly four fifths found just once. The sequencing input was PBMCs. Receptor source: a human donor in good health. Both conserved end residues are part of each CDR3. The order of the fields is V gene, D gene, J gene, clone size, CDR3 DNA, CDR3 protein. The D gene is left open where the match is weak. Rows give clone size only sometimes, using once, few, many, or a class for an expanded clone.

>TRBV5-6|.|TRBJ2-7|.
TGTGCCAGCAGCTTGGGGGGCACCGTAAGCTCCTACGAGCAGTACTTC
CASSLGGTVSSYEQYF
>TRBV19|.|TRBJ2-1|.
TGTGCCAGTAGTATATCGTTCGTCAATGAGCAGTTCTTC
CASSISFVNEQFF
>TRBV7-3|TRBD2|TRBJ2-1|.
TGTGCCAGCAGCGCTAGCGGGGGGGTTGATGAGCAGTTCTTC
CASSASGGVDEQFF
>TRBV5-1|.|TRBJ2-1|.
TGCGCCAGCAGCCGCGGGCAGGGGGGTGAGCAGTTCTTC
CASSRGQGGEQFF
>TRBV2|.|TRBJ2-7|.
TGTGCCAGCAGTGAATCCGTACTGTACGAGCAGTACTTC
CASSESVLYEQYF
>TRBV27|.|TRBJ2-1|.
TGTGCCAGCAGTCCCCGTCCCTCCTACAATGAGCAGTTCTTC
CASSPRPSYNEQFF
>TRBV7-3|.|TRBJ2-3|.
TGTGCCAGCAGCTCGCTAGGGGCAGATACGCAGTATTTT
CASSSLGADTQYF
>TRBV29-1|TRBD1|TRBJ1-1|few
TGCAGCACCAACAGGGGGCAAACTGAAGCTTTCTTT
CSTNRGQTEAFF
>TRBV7-2|.|TRBJ2-3|.
TGTGCCAGCAGCGAGACAGTGACCACAGATACGCAGTATTTT
CASSETVTTDTQYF
>TRBV5-1|TRBD1|TRBJ2-7|.
TGCGCCAGCAGCTTAGGGGGCCTAGCCCCCCAGGAGCAGTACTTC
CASSLGGLAPQEQYF
>TRBV5-1|.|TRBJ1-2|.
TGCGCCAGCAGCTTGGACAAGAACTATGGCTACACCTTC
CASSLDKNYGYTF
>TRBV4-1|.|TRBJ2-2|.
TGCGCCAGCAGCCCGGCGGGACTCCCTAACACCGGGGAGCTGTTTTTT
CASSPAGLPNTGELFF
>TRBV19|.|TRBJ1-1|.
TGTGCCAGTAGTATCGGACAGAACACTGAAGCTTTCTTT
CASSIGQNTEAFF
>TRBV15|.|TRBJ2-5|.
TGTGCCACCAGCAATAGTAGGGGGTTTGCAGAGACCCAGTACTTC
CATSNSRGFAETQYF
>TRBV7-9|TRBD2|TRBJ2-7|.
TGTTCCAGCAGCTTTCTCTCACTAGCGGCTCTTAACTACGAGCAGTACTTC
CSSSFLSLAALNYEQYF
>TRBV10-1|.|TRBJ1-1|few
TGCGCCAGCAACCAGAGGGCTTTCTTT
CASNQRAFF
>TRBV19|TRBD2|TRBJ2-5|few
TGTGCCAGTAGTACCCGAGGTAGCGGGGGGCAAGAGACCCAGTACTTC
CASSTRGSGGQETQYF
>TRBV6-6|.|TRBJ2-1|.
TGTGCCAGCAGCATACCGGGACTCGGCTACAATGAGCAGTTCTTC
CASSIPGLGYNEQFF
>TRBV11-3|TRBD1|TRBJ2-7|few
TGTGCCAGCAGCGCGAGAGACAGGGGGTTCGACGAGCAGTACTTC
CASSARDRGFDEQYF
>TRBV4-2|TRBD2|TRBJ2-3|.
TGTGCCAGCAGCCAAGGAGGGACTAGCGGAATTGGCACAGATACGCAGTATTTT
CASSQGGTSGIGTDTQYF
>TRBV5-1|.|TRBJ2-1|.
TGCGCCAGCAGCTTGGAGAGTGCGGAGCAGTTCTTC
CASSLESAEQFF
>TRBV5-4|.|TRBJ2-7|.
TGTGCCAGCAGACGCGGACAGATCGGCGAGCAGTACTTC
CASRRGQIGEQYF
>TRBV5-1|.|TRBJ1-2|.
TGCGCCAGCAGCTCCGCTGGGAGTAACTATGGCTACACCTTC
CASSSAGSNYGYTF
>TRBV4-2|TRBD2|TRBJ2-3|.
TGTGCCAGCAGCCAACATTCTAGCGGGTGGCGAGATACGCAGTATTTT
CASSQHSSGWRDTQYF
>TRBV30|TRBD2|TRBJ2-1|.
TGTGCCTGGAGTGTATGGGGCGGGGGAGACCCCAATGAGCAGTTCTTC
CAWSVWGGGDPNEQFF
>TRBV2|TRBD2|TRBJ2-3|.
TGTGCCAGCAGTGACATGGGACTAGCCCGTCTTGATACGCAGTATTTT
CASSDMGLARLDTQYF
>TRBV11-3|.|TRBJ2-5|.
TGTGCCAGCAGCTTATGGGAGCAAGAGACCCAGTACTTC
CASSLWEQETQYF
>TRBV5-4|.|TRBJ2-4|.
TGTGCCAGCAGCGGGGGACTCTTATCAACAGCCAAAAACATTCAGTACTTC
CASSGGLLSTAKNIQYF
>TRBV27|TRBD1|TRBJ2-7|.
TGTGCCAGCAGTCTACAGGGGGGCGAGCAGTACTTC
CASSLQGGEQYF
>TRBV29-1|TRBD2|TRBJ2-3|.
TGCAGCGTCCGCTGGCAGCGGGGTTCCACAGATACGCAGTATTTT
CSVRWQRGSTDTQYF
>TRBV10-3|.|TRBJ2-7|.
TGTGCCATCAGTGAAGGAGACTACGAGCAGTACTTC
CAISEGDYEQYF
>TRBV2|.|TRBJ2-6|.
TGTGCCAGCAGTGAACTAGCGTCTGGGGCCAACGTCCTGACTTTC
CASSELASGANVLTF
>TRBV5-1|TRBD1|TRBJ1-5|.
TGCGCCAGCGGCTTGGAGGGGGCAGGCAATCAGCCCCAGCATTTT
CASGLEGAGNQPQHF
>TRBV2|.|TRBJ2-1|.
TGTGCCAGCAGTGGGATACCAGGACAGACATCTAACAATGAGCAGTTCTTC
CASSGIPGQTSNNEQFF
>TRBV7-6|.|TRBJ2-1|.
TGTGCCAGCAGCTCGGGACTCTACTCCTACAATGAGCAGTTCTTC
CASSSGLYSYNEQFF
>TRBV5-4|.|TRBJ1-4|.
TGTGCCAGCAGCCCGCGGGGGCGGAATGAAAAACTGTTTTTT
CASSPRGRNEKLFF